A single T cell receptor (beta chain) is shown here with its context. Germline V gene sequence: CDR1 MGHRA, CDR2 YSYEKL. Losses at the gene ends were 4 bases for V and 7 bases for J; bases not matched to a gene: 4. The CDR3 covers 13 residues. This specimen comes from a study of blood T cell repertoires in COVID-19. Across the whole study: Samples representing acute and convalescent COVID-19 were sourced from the United States, Italy and Spain. In each case, the material was cDNA or gDNA derived from T cells, B-cell-depleted T cells, or PBMCs.

Methods used by the authors: How many nucleated cells were present was estimated from reference gene primer amplification. Assay: immunoSEQ multiplex PCR; the TCRdb copy retains only in-frame clones and omits some. V, J and clone size derive from that table, while D and trimming were established from the DNA sequence. The table includes about 5,100 clones, approximately 90% detected once. This TCR came from a woman of 80 years or more with acute or convalescent COVID-19. The sample comprised peripheral blood. The chain is built from TRBV4-1 and TRBJ2-1, with 7 bases that match TRBD2. The CDR3 reads CASSRRDYNEQFF. CDR3 nucleotide sequence: TGCGCCAGCAGCCGCCGGGACTATAATGAGCAGTTCTTC.